A selection of T cell receptor beta chains follows, all from one sample in a study of Graves' ophthalmopathy and Graves' hyperthyroidism. TCRdb reanalysed the multiplex PCR reads using MiXCR and keeps one entry per CDR3 protein. The sample carries a few hundred thousand distinct CDR3 sequences, less than 40% recorded once. Sequenced: peripheral blood or thyroid tissue (not recorded which). The receptors originated from an adult man with Graves' hyperthyroidism. Both conserved end residues are part of each CDR3. The D gene is left open where the match is weak. Some rows mark clone size as missing; the rest say once, few, many or name a class of expanded clone.

size	V	D	J	DNA	CDR3
.	TRBV7-3	TRBD1	TRBJ1-1	TGTGCCAGCAGCGTCACAGGGGACACTGAAGCTTCCTTT	CASSVTGDTEASF
many	TRBV5-6	TRBD1	TRBJ2-5	TGTGCCAGCAGCTCCGACAGGGAAGGAGAGACCCAGTACTTC	CASSSDREGETQYF
.	TRBV5-8	.	TRBJ2-6	TGTGCCAGCAGCTTGAAGACAGACTCTGGGGCCAACGTCCTGACTTTC	CASSLKTDSGANVLTF
.	TRBV10-1	.	TRBJ1-5	TGCGCCGGCGGCCCGCCGACTAGTAGCAATCAGCCCCAGCATTTT	CAGGPPTSSNQPQHF
.	TRBV16	.	TRBJ2-7	TGTGCCAGCAGCGGCGGGACACTCGATTACGAGCAGTACTTC	CASSGGTLDYEQYF
many	TRBV29-1	.	TRBJ2-7	TGCAGCGTTGAGGGGGTCGACTCCTCCTACGAGCAGTACTTC	CSVEGVDSSYEQYF
.	TRBV7-9	.	TRBJ2-1	TGTGCCAGCAGCCCACCGGTCCGGGGGACCTACAATGAGCAGTTCTTC	CASSPPVRGTYNEQFF
once	TRBV24-1	.	TRBJ2-7	TGTGCCACCTCTAGCGCCCACTCCTACGAGCAGTACTTC	CATSSAHSYEQYF
many	TRBV19	.	TRBJ1-6	TGTGCCAGCGCAACGATCCAGGGACATAATTCACCCCTCCACTTT	CASATIQGHNSPLHF
many	TRBV10-3	.	TRBJ1-2	TGTGCCATCAGCGCGGACAGTAACTATGGCTACACCTTC	CAISADSNYGYTF
many	TRBV20-1	.	TRBJ1-5	TGCAGTGCTAGCAGTCCAGTCGGCAATCAGCCCCAGCATTTT	CSASSPVGNQPQHF
.	TRBV7-9	.	TRBJ2-3	TGTGCCAGCAGCGTCGGCGATGGGGCGGATACGCAGTATTTT	CASSVGDGADTQYF
.	TRBV9	.	TRBJ1-6	TGTGCCAGCAGCGTAGGCAGCGGGCAAGGGGGTTCACCCCTCCACTTT	CASSVGSGQGGSPLHF
few	TRBV6-1	TRBD1	TRBJ1-6	TGTGCCAGCAGTTCGCGTCTACACCGGGACAGGGGCCCCTATAATTCACCCCTCCACTTT	CASSSRLHRDRGPYNSPLHF
.	TRBV7-9	.	TRBJ2-7	TGTGCCAGCAGCTTAGGACGGCGGCTGGACGAGCAGTACTTC	CASSLGRRLDEQYF
few	TRBV5-1	TRBD1	TRBJ2-7	TGCGCCAGCAGCTTCAACCGGGACAGGGGGAACTACGAGCAGTACTTC	CASSFNRDRGNYEQYF
.	TRBV7-2	.	TRBJ2-7	TGTGCCAGCAGCTTAGGTCCGGTATTCAATGAGCAGTACTTC	CASSLGPVFNEQYF
few	TRBV18	TRBD1	TRBJ2-5	TGTGCCAGCTCACCACTGAGCCCGACAGGGGAAGAGACCCAGTACTTC	CASSPLSPTGEETQYF
.	TRBV2	.	TRBJ2-2	TGTGCCAGCAGTGAGCTTACGTATTCCACCGGGGAGCTGTTTTTT	CASSELTYSTGELFF
many	TRBV9	.	TRBJ1-4	TGTGCCAGCAGCGTAGGTCAGTTCGATGAAAAACTGTTTTTT	CASSVGQFDEKLFF
.	TRBV9	.	TRBJ1-1	TGTGCCAGCAGCGTAGGGAAGTCGAACACTGAAGCTTTCTTT	CASSVGKSNTEAFF
.	TRBV29-1	TRBD2	TRBJ2-1	TGCAGCGTTGTTGCGGGGGACCCGTACAATGAGCAGTTCTTC	CSVVAGDPYNEQFF
.	TRBV4-2	.	TRBJ1-5	TGTGCCAGCAGCCCGAACTTAGCGGGAGCGCAGCCCCAGCATTTT	CASSPNLAGAQPQHF
many	TRBV9	TRBD1	TRBJ1-2	TGTGCCAGCAGCGGACCGACAGGGTCGGATGGCTACACCTTC	CASSGPTGSDGYTF
.	TRBV2	TRBD1	TRBJ1-1	TGTGCCAGCAGGGACAGGGGCGACCAAATGGCTTTCTTT	CASRDRGDQMAFF
.	TRBV28	TRBD2	TRBJ2-5	TGTGCCAGCAGTTCCGGACTAGGCGGGGAGACCCAGTACTTC	CASSSGLGGETQYF